Below, one T cell receptor (beta chain) is given with its context. Its target is not known. Method: immunoSEQ multiplex PCR; TCRdb's copy keeps in-frame clones and lacks some. The repertoire holds fewer than 100,000 clones, with about 94% as singletons. This CDR3 region has 13 residues. With 1 base removed from V and 4 bases from J, the gap between germline ends came to 6 bases. Germline CDR1 reads SGHAT; CDR2 reads FQNNGV. This entry is derived from a study of human versus mouse CDR3 diversity and MHC coevolution. About the study: Valid reads per sample ranged from about 5.5 x 10^6 to 1.8 x 10^7.

Whole-study results and caveats: Humans had the largest estimated TCR beta repertoire, 1.5 million to 2 million clonotypes.

Input material: naive CD4+ T cells from blood. Subset in this sample: CD45RO-negative CD62L-positive naive CD4 T cells. This chain links TRBV11-2 with TRBJ2-3; tentative D call: TRBD2 (6 bases). The source of this sequence is a person between 25 and 70 years old in good health. The CDR3 loop is CASSLGLADTQYF. The CDR3 region has the DNA TGTGCCAGCAGCTTAGGACTAGCAGATACGCAGTATTTT.